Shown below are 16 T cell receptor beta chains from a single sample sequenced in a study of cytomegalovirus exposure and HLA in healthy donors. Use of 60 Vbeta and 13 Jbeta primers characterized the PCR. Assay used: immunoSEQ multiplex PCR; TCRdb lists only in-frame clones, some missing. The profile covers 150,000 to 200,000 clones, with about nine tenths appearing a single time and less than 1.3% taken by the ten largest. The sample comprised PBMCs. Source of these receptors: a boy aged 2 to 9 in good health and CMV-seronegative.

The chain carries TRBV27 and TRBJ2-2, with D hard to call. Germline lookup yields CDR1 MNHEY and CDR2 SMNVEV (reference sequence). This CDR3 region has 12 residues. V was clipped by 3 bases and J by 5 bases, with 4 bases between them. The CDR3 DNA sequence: TGTGCCAGCAGTTTTATGACCGGGGAGCTGTTTTTT. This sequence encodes CASSFMTGELFF.

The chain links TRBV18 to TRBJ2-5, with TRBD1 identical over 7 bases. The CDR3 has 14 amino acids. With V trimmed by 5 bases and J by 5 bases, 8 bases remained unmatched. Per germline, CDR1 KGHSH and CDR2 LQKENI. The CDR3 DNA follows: TGTGCCAGCTCAGCACGGACAGGAGGTGAGACCCAGTACTTC. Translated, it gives CASSARTGGETQYF.

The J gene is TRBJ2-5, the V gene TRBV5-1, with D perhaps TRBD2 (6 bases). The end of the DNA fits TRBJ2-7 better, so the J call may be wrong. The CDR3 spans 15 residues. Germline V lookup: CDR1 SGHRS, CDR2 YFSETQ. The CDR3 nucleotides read TGCGCCAGCAGCCTACGCGGGGAAAAGGACTCCGAGCAGTACTTC. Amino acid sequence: CASSLRGEKDSEQYF.

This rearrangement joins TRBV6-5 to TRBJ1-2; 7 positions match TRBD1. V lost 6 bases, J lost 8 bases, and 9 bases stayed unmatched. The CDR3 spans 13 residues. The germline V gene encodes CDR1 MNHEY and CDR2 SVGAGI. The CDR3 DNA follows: TGTGCCAGCAGAAGAACAGGGGAAGTCGGCTACACCTTC. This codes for CASRRTGEVGYTF.

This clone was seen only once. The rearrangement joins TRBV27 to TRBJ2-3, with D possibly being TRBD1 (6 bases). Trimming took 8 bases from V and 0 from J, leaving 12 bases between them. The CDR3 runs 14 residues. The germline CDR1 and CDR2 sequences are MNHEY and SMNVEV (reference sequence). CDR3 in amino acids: CASRWTESTDTQYF. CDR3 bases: TGTGCCAGCCGGTGGACAGAGAGCACAGATACGCAGTATTTT.

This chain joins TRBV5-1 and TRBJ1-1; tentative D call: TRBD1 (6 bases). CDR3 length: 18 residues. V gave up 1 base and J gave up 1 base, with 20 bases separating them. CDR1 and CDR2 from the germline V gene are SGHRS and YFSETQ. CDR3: CASSLISGSGAANTEAFF. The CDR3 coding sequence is TGCGCCAGCAGCTTGATAAGCGGATCAGGGGCAGCGAACACTGAAGCTTTCTTT. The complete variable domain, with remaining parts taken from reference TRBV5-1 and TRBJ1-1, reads KAGVTQTPRYLIKTRGQQVTLSCSPISGHRSVSWYQQTPGQGLQFLFEYFSETQRNKGNFPGRFSGRQFSNSRSEMNVSTLELGDSALYLCASSLISGSGAANTEAFFGQGTRLTVV.

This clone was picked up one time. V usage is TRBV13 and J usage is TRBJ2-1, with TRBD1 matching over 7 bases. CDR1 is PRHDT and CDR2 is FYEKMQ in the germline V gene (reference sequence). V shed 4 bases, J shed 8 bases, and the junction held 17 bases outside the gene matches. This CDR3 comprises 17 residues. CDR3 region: CASSSPPTGEHGDEQFF. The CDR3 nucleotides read TGTGCCAGCAGCTCCCCACCCACAGGGGAACACGGGGATGAGCAGTTCTTC. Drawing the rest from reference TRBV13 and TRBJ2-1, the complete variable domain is AAGVIQSPRHLIKEKRETATLKCYPIPRHDTVYWYQQGPGQDPQFLISFYEKMQSDKGSIPDRFSAQQFSDYHSELNMSSLELGDSALYFCASSSPPTGEHGDEQFFGPGTRLTVL.

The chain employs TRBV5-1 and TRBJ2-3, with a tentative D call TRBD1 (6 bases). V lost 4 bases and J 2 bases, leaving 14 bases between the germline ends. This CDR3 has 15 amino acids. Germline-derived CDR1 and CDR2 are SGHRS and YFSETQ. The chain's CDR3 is CASSGNRVHTDTQYF. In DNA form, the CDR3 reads TGCGCCAGCAGCGGGAACAGGGTTCACACAGATACGCAGTATTTT.

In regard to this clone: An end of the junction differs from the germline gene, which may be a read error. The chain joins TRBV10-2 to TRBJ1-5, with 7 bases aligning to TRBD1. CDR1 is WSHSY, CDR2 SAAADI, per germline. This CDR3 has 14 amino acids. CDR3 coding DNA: TGCGCCAGCAGTGAGTCAGGGGGCAAACAGCCCCAGCATTTT. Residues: CASSESGGKQPQHF.

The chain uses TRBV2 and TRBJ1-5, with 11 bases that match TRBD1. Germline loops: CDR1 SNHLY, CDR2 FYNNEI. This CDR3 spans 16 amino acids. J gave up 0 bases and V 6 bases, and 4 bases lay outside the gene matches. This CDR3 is CASREGQGVSNQPQHF. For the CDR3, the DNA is TGTGCCAGCAGGGAGGGACAGGGGGTTAGCAATCAGCCCCAGCATTTT.

The CDR3 DNA follows: TGTGCCAGCAGACCCACTCTGTCCGGGGAGCTGTTTTTT. Residues: CASRPTLSGELFF. The gene calls are TRBV6-1 and TRBJ2-2; no firm D call. The V gene's germline CDR1 is MNHNS and CDR2 SASEGT. The V gene lost 6 bases and the J gene lost 6 bases, with 11 bases spanning the gap. This CDR3 comprises 13 residues.

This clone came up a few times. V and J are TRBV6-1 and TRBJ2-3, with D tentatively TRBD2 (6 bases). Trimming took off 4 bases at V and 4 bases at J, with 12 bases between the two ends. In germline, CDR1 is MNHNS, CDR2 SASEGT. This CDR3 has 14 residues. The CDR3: CASSGLESSDTQYF. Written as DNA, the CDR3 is TGTGCCAGCAGTGGACTAGAATCTTCAGATACGCAGTATTTT.

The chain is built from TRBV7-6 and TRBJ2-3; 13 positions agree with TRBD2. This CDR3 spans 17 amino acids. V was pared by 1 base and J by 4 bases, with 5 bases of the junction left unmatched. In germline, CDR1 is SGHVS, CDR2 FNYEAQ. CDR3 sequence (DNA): TGTGCCAGCAGCTTAGGGACTAGCGGGAGTCGCGCAGATACGCAGTATTTT. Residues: CASSLGTSGSRADTQYF.

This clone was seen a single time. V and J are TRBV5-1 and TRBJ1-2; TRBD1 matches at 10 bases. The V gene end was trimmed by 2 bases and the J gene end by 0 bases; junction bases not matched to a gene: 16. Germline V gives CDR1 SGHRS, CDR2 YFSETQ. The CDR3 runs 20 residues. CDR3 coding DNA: TGCGCCAGCAGCTTAGGGGACAGGGGCTTTGAACGTACCTCTAACTATGGCTACACCTTC. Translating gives CASSLGDRGFERTSNYGYTF.

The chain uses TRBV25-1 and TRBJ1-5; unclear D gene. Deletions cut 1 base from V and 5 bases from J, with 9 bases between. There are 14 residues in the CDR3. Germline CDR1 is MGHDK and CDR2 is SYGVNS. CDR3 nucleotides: TGTGCCAGCAGTGAATCGAGGGTAGATCAGCCCCAGCATTTT. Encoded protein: CASSESRVDQPQHF.

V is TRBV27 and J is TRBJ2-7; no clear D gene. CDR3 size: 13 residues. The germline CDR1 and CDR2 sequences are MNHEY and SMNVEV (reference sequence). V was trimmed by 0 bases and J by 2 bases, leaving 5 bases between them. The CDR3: CASSLSPAYEQYF. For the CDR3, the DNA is TGTGCCAGCAGTTTATCGCCAGCCTACGAGCAGTACTTC.